These 23 T cell receptor beta chains were all obtained from the same sample, sequenced in a study of blood T cell repertoires in COVID-19 (dated by TCRdb to about 2020). Library method: the immunoSEQ multiplex PCR assay. The clones in this table, taken by TCRdb from immuneACCESS, are in-frame only. Not every clone is retained; where verified, under half of the shortfall comes from an unresolved V gene, and the cause of the rest is unknown. Recorded for this sample are fewer than 250,000 clones; more than 85% of them occurred a single time. Of the sample, 1.1% is held by the ten largest clones. Sequences were obtained from peripheral blood. The receptors stem from a man between 25 and 39 years old with acute or convalescent COVID-19.

The CDR3 is CASSQEDMDRGPAYEQYF. Here the CDR3 DNA reads TGTGCCAGCAGCCAAGAAGATATGGACCGGGGTCCCGCCTACGAGCAGTACTTC. V is TRBV4-2 and J is TRBJ2-7, with D maybe TRBD2 (5 bases). The ends were cut back, 0 bases at V and 2 bases at J, with 20 bases in the middle. Germline assignment: CDR1 LGHNA and CDR2 YNFKEQ. This CDR3 is 18 amino acids long.

This chain joins TRBV7-2 and TRBJ2-1; unclear D gene. CDR1 SGHTA and CDR2 FQGNSA come from the germline V gene. V lost 1 base and J 0 bases, leaving 7 bases between the germline ends. The CDR3 spans 15 residues. The CDR3 region is CASSLVLSSYNEQFF. The CDR3 bases are TGTGCCAGCAGCTTAGTTTTGAGCTCCTACAATGAGCAGTTCTTC.

This clone was observed once. The rearrangement joins TRBV6-5 to TRBJ2-1; 7 nucleotides match TRBD1. CDR3 length: 14 amino acids. CDR1 is MNHEY, CDR2 SVGAGI, per germline. V was clipped by 6 bases and J by 3 bases; unmatched bases: 5. CDR3 residues: CASRTGTDYNEQFF. The CDR3 DNA reads as TGTGCCAGCAGAACCGGGACAGACTACAATGAGCAGTTCTTC.

This chain uses TRBV6-5 with TRBJ1-1; possibly TRBD1 for D (6 bases). V lost 7 bases and J lost 1, with 10 bases in between. From germline, CDR1 is MNHEY and CDR2 SVGAGI. This CDR3 is built from 13 residues. This CDR3 reads CASILQGNTEAFF. CDR3 in DNA: TGTGCCAGCATATTACAGGGGAACACTGAAGCTTTCTTT.

V is TRBV28 and J is TRBJ1-2; 8 bases align to TRBD1. In germline, CDR1 is MDHEN, CDR2 SYDVKM. The length of the CDR3 is 14 residues. Trimming at V came to 7 bases and at J to 8 bases, leaving 12 bases not matched to a gene. The CDR3 DNA reads TGTGCCAGCATCTTAGGGCAGGGGGCAAGGGGCTACACCTTC. Translation gives CASILGQGARGYTF.

V and J are TRBV27 and TRBJ2-1, with TRBD2 as a possible D gene (6 bases). Germline V gene lookup returns CDR1 MNHEY and CDR2 SMNVEV (reference sequence). The CDR3 length is 16 residues. V was pared by 2 bases and J by 7 bases, with 18 bases between. CDR3 protein: CASSLMGGFTGNEQFF. The CDR3, as DNA: TGTGCCAGCAGTTTAATGGGGGGTTTTACTGGGAATGAGCAGTTCTTC.

The V and J genes are TRBV5-1 and TRBJ2-5; weak D call: TRBD1 (6 bases). Trimming removed 0 bases at V and 1 base at J, with 10 bases between. The CDR3 consists of 15 residues. From germline, CDR1 is SGHRS and CDR2 YFSETQ. The CDR3 here is CASSLGTDSQETQYF. The CDR3 nucleotides read TGCGCCAGCAGCTTGGGGACAGATTCCCAAGAGACCCAGTACTTC.

V and J are TRBV28 and TRBJ2-7, with 9 bases that match TRBD2. This CDR3 has 14 amino acids. Trimming removed 3 bases from V and 0 bases from J; junction bases left unmatched: 0. Germline CDR1 reads MDHEN; CDR2 reads SYDVKM. This chain's CDR3 is CASSFSGSSYEQYF. The CDR3 DNA sequence: TGTGCCAGCAGTTTTAGCGGGAGCTCCTACGAGCAGTACTTC.

The V call is TRBV9, the J call TRBJ1-1, with 7 bases lining up with TRBD1. Germline CDR1 is SGDLS and CDR2 is YYNGEE. V trimming: 5 bases; J trimming: 3 bases; junction bases outside the gene matches: 4. The CDR3 covers 13 residues. As DNA, the CDR3 is TGTGCCAGCAGTCGCCAGGGGGACACTGAAGCTTTCTTT. Its protein is CASSRQGDTEAFF. The entire variable domain, with the rest obtained from reference TRBV9 and TRBJ1-1, is as follows: DSGVTQTPKHLITATGQRVTLRCSPRSGDLSVYWYQQSLDQGLQFLIQYYNGEERAKGNILERFSAQQFPDLHSELNLSSLELGDSALYFCASSRQGDTEAFFGQGTRLTVV.

The V call is TRBV2, the J call TRBJ2-2; 10 positions match TRBD1. This CDR3 is 14 amino acids long. Germline values: CDR1 SNHLY, CDR2 FYNNEI. J was trimmed by 6 bases and V by 5 bases; bases with no gene match: 3. CDR3 nucleotides: TGTGCCAGCAGTCGGGACAGGGGTTCCGGGGAGCTGTTTTTT. Translated: CASSRDRGSGELFF.

The CDR3, as DNA: TGTGCCAGCAGCCCCGCCAGGGTCCTTGGCTACACCTTC. Translated, it gives CASSPARVLGYTF. The chain is built from TRBV7-9 and TRBJ1-2; possible D gene TRBD1, 5 bases. This CDR3 has 13 amino acids. Germline values: CDR1 SEHNR, CDR2 FQNEAQ (reference sequence). Trimming pared 5 bases from V and 7 bases from J, leaving 14 bases between.

This sequence joins TRBV19 and TRBJ2-2, with D possibly being TRBD1 (5 bases). The germline gives CDR1 LNHDA, CDR2 SQIVND (reference sequence). Deletions cut 10 bases from V and 5 bases from J, with 17 bases between. The CDR3 runs 14 residues. CDR3 in DNA: TGTGCCACTAAAAAGGGGTTGAGGACCGGGGAGCTGTTTTTT. This translates into CATKKGLRTGELFF.

This chain uses TRBV7-9 with TRBJ2-7; TRBD1 agrees at 11 bases. V was clipped by 4 bases and J by 3 bases; unmatched bases: 2. In germline, CDR1 is SEHNR, CDR2 FQNEAQ (reference sequence). The CDR3 has 14 residues. The CDR3 region is CASSSDRGHYEQYF. DNA for the CDR3: TGTGCCAGCAGCTCGGACAGGGGGCACTACGAGCAGTACTTC.

V and J are TRBV5-1 and TRBJ1-1; the D gene is possibly TRBD1 (5 bases). Germline assignment: CDR1 SGHRS and CDR2 YFSETQ. Trimming left V 0 bases short and J 1 base short, with 7 bases between. The CDR3 is 14 amino acids. CDR3 coding DNA: TGCGCCAGCAGCTTGGATACAGGGAACACTGAAGCTTTCTTT. This translates into CASSLDTGNTEAFF.

The chain joins TRBV6-1 to TRBJ1-2; D call uncertain. CDR3 size: 13 residues. The germline V gene encodes CDR1 MNHNS and CDR2 SASEGT. Trimming removed 3 bases from V and 6 bases from J, with 11 bases in between. In nucleotides, the CDR3 is TGTGCCAGCAGTGATCCCCAGTCAAATGGCTACACCTTC. Its protein product is CASSDPQSNGYTF.

About this clone: An end of the junction differs from the germline gene, which may be a read error. The rearrangement links TRBV7-7 to TRBJ2-5; 14 nucleotides align to TRBD2. Germline V gives CDR1 SSHAT, CDR2 FNYEAQ (reference sequence). The CDR3 contains 16 residues. This chain's CDR3 is CASSSRLAGGQETQYF. DNA for the CDR3: TGTGCTAGCAGCTCCCGACTAGCGGGGGGGCAAGAGACCCAGTACTTC.

V gene TRBV30 combines with J gene TRBJ1-1; D is possibly TRBD1 (5 bases). Germline V gives CDR1 GTSNPN, CDR2 SVGIG (reference sequence). The CDR3 consists of 15 residues. V was trimmed by 4 bases and J by 4 bases, leaving 19 bases between them. CDR3 in amino acids: CAWKSTGAGGTEAFF. The CDR3 DNA is TGTGCCTGGAAGTCGACTGGGGCCGGGGGCACTGAAGCTTTCTTT.

The CDR3, as DNA: TGTGCCAGCAGCCAAGATACGGTGAACTATGGCTACACCTTC. This translates into CASSQDTVNYGYTF. The chain combines TRBV14 with TRBJ1-2; no reliable D call. The V gene's germline CDR1 is SGHDN and CDR2 FVKESK. V was shortened by 0 bases and J by 2 bases, with 7 bases between the two germline ends. The CDR3 is made up of 14 amino acids.

The chain combines TRBV5-5 with TRBJ1-2, with D tentatively TRBD1 (5 bases). The CDR3 consists of 15 residues. Trimming shortened V by 1 base and J by 4 bases, and 14 bases separated the two germline ends. Per germline, CDR1 SGHKS and CDR2 YYEKEE (reference sequence). CDR3 DNA sequence: TGTGCCAGCAGCTTGACCTTGGGGGGATCCTATGGCTACACCTTC. This encodes CASSLTLGGSYGYTF.

This clone came up a few times. The chain joins TRBV6-5 to TRBJ1-2; 9 bases fit TRBD1. Looked up from germline, CDR1 is MNHEY and CDR2 is SVGAGI. With V trimmed by 7 bases and J by 3 bases, 9 bases remained unmatched. This CDR3 comprises 15 residues. In DNA form, the CDR3 reads TGTGCCAGCACCACCCGGGACAGGGTACACTATGGCTACACCTTC. Its protein is CASTTRDRVHYGYTF.

The chain recombines TRBV5-5 with TRBJ1-1; possible D gene TRBD1, 6 bases. Germline V lookup: CDR1 SGHKS, CDR2 YYEKEE (reference sequence). With 0 bases removed from V and 11 bases from J, the gap between germline ends came to 11 bases. The CDR3 is made up of 12 amino acids. CDR3 DNA: TGTGCCAGCAGCTTGGCCGCGGGGGCGGCTTTCTTT. Residues: CASSLAAGAAFF.

The V and J genes are TRBV28 and TRBJ1-1; the D gene is possibly TRBD1 (5 bases). CDR1 and CDR2 (germline): MDHEN, SYDVKM. The CDR3 covers 11 residues. The V and J ends lost 5 bases and 11 bases respectively, with 12 bases between them. This chain's CDR3 is CASSIGARAFF. In DNA, the CDR3 is TGTGCCAGCAGTATTGGGGCGAGGGCTTTCTTT.

The V and J genes are TRBV28 and TRBJ1-5, with 7 bases aligning to TRBD1. Germline CDR1 reads MDHEN; CDR2 reads SYDVKM. CDR3 size: 17 residues. V shed 3 bases, J shed 0 bases, and the junction held 8 bases outside the gene matches. The CDR3: CASSFADRAHSNQPQHF. The CDR3 DNA reads TGTGCCAGCAGTTTCGCCGACAGGGCACATAGCAATCAGCCCCAGCATTTT.